These 8 T cell receptor beta chains were sequenced from one sample in a study of blood T cell repertoires in COVID-19. Repertoires were generated with immunoSEQ multiplex PCR, while TCRdb's copy carries only in-frame clones and drops some. This sample has over 300,000 clones; 70% to 90% occur once, and the top ten carry approximately 5%. Sequenced sample: PBMCs or T cells enriched from blood (not recorded which). Receptor source: a woman aged 30 to 39 who had recovered from COVID-19.

This chain links TRBV7-2 with TRBJ1-2; perhaps TRBD1 as D (5 bases). Germline lookup yields CDR1 SGHTA and CDR2 FQGNSA. CDR3 size: 15 residues. Trimming took off 5 bases at V and 8 bases at J, with 21 bases between the two ends. The CDR3 region is CASSPGGGILRGYTF. Here the CDR3 DNA reads TGTGCCAGCAGCCCGGGGGGGGGAATTCTGCGAGGCTACACCTTC.

The J gene is TRBJ1-6, the V gene TRBV30; TRBD1 agrees at 7 bases. CDR3 length equals 17 residues. Unmatched junction bases numbered 7, after V lost 2 bases and J lost 0 bases. Germline CDR1 GTSNPN, CDR2 SVGIG (reference sequence). CDR3 DNA: TGTGCCTGGAGTACCTCCCGGGACAGCTCCTATAATTCACCCCTCCACTTT. Amino acid sequence: CAWSTSRDSSYNSPLHF.

The chain is built from TRBV5-1 and TRBJ2-7, with D possibly matching TRBD2 (6 bases). The ends were cut back, 0 bases at V and 7 bases at J, with 11 bases in the middle. This CDR3 is 13 amino acids long. Looked up from germline, CDR1 is SGHRS and CDR2 is YFSETQ. The CDR3 DNA is TGCGCCAGCAGCTTGGTTCGGGGGTGGGAGCAGTACTTC. Amino acid sequence: CASSLVRGWEQYF.

The chain combines TRBV18 with TRBJ1-2; 8 bases are a match to TRBD1. The trim removed 6 bases at V and 5 bases at J, leaving 11 bases unmatched. CDR1 and CDR2 (germline): KGHSH, LQKENI. The CDR3 consists of 15 residues. The CDR3 DNA is TGTGCCAGCTCGCCCGAAATGGGACAGGTTTATGGCTACACCTTC. It codes for CASSPEMGQVYGYTF.

CDR3 region: CASSIKWNTEAFF. Here the CDR3 DNA reads TGTGCCAGCAGCATCAAATGGAACACTGAAGCTTTCTTT. The chain employs TRBV6-2 or TRBV6-3 and TRBJ1-1, with D uncertain. The CDR3 totals 13 residues. Trimming shortened V by 6 bases and J by 1 base, and 9 bases separated the two germline ends. Germline CDR1 MNHEY, CDR2 SVGEGT.

The rearrangement uses TRBV2 and TRBJ1-6; D is unresolved. Germline V gene sequence: CDR1 SNHLY, CDR2 FYNNEI. Trimming stripped 8 bases from V and 11 bases from J, with 4 bases between. The CDR3 extends over 9 amino acids. CDR3 coding DNA: TGTGCCAGCCATCCACCCCTCCACTTT. This translates into CASHPPLHF.

V is TRBV6-6 and J is TRBJ2-7, with a weak D call TRBD1 (6 bases). Trimming removed 6 bases at V and 9 bases at J, with 24 bases between. Per the germline V gene, CDR1 is MNHNY and CDR2 is SVGAGI (reference sequence). This CDR3 contains 15 residues. CDR3 coding DNA: TGTGCCAGCAGCCAGACAGGCCGCTACGAAACGGGGCAGTACTTC. As protein: CASSQTGRYETGQYF.

The rearrangement joins TRBV24-1 to TRBJ1-2, with TRBD1 matching over 9 bases. Germline CDR1 and CDR2: KGHDR and SFDVKD. The J segment lost 0 bases and the V segment lost 5 bases, leaving 21 bases of the junction unmatched. The CDR3 totals 21 residues. CDR3 nucleotides: TGTGCCACCAGTGGGTCCCTCGGGGGACAGGGAAGACCCTTAGCTAACTATGGCTACACCTTC. This encodes CATSGSLGGQGRPLANYGYTF.